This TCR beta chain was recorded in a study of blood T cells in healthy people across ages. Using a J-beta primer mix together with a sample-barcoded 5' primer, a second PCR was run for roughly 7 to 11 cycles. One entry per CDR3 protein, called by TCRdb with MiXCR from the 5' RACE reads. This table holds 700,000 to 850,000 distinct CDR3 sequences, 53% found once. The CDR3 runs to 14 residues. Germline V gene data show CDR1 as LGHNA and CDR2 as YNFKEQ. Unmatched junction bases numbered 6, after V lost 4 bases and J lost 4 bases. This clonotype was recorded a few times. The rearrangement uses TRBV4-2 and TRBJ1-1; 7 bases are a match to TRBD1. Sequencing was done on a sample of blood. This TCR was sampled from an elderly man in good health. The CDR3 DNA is TGTGCCAGCAGCCGCGACAGGGCTTCCACTGAAGCTTTCTTT. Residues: CASSRDRASTEAFF.